This record covers a single T cell receptor beta chain. Its antigen is undetermined. This sample is drawn from a study of T cells in localized non-small cell lung cancer. From germline, CDR1 is PRHDT and CDR2 FYEKMQ (reference sequence). The length of the CDR3 is 14 residues. V was clipped by 3 bases and J by 5 bases, with 13 bases between them. Repertoires were generated with immunoSEQ multiplex PCR, while TCRdb's copy carries only in-frame clones and drops some. The repertoire holds 100,000 to 150,000 clones, 70% to 90% seen once, with over 1.5% in the top ten. Whole-study findings and limits: Since sequencing was restricted to only one region of the tumor, intratumor heterogeneity remains a possibility.

The clonotype originates from a female donor of 60 years or more with stage I lung adenocarcinoma. The V call is TRBV13, the J call TRBJ2-5; tentatively, D is TRBD1 (5 bases). Material: peripheral blood, obtained before any cancer treatment. CDR3 protein: CASSFRQGGETQYF. CDR3 DNA sequence: TGTGCCAGCAGCTTTAGGCAGGGTGGGGAGACCCAGTACTTC.